Listed here are 25 T cell receptor beta chains from one sample, sequenced in a study of cytomegalovirus exposure and HLA in healthy donors. This PCR relied on a set of 60 Vbeta primers and 13 Jbeta primers. The method was immunoSEQ multiplex PCR; TCRdb's version includes in-frame clones alone and lacks a portion of them. This table has around 68,000 clones, just over 65% appearing once. Sequencing was done on a sample of PBMCs. The receptors here all came from a woman between 25 and 40 years old in good health and CMV-seronegative.

The V and J genes are TRBV6-5 and TRBJ1-5; D not resolved. The CDR3 runs to 14 residues. V lost 5 bases and J 4 bases, leaving 12 bases between the germline ends. CDR1 is MNHEY and CDR2 is SVGAGI in the germline V gene. The CDR3 loop reads CASSPGQRNQPQHF. The CDR3 nucleotides read TGTGCCAGCAGTCCCGGTCAGCGGAATCAGCCCCAGCATTTT.

The rearrangement uses TRBV2 and TRBJ1-6, with 9 bases identical to TRBD1. The germline V gene encodes CDR1 SNHLY and CDR2 FYNNEI. Losses at the gene ends were 3 bases for V and 16 bases for J; bases not matched to a gene: 13. CDR3 size: 15 residues. The CDR3, as DNA: TGTGCCAGCAGTGACAGGACAGGGGCTATAGGAAGGCTCCACTTT. Translating gives CASSDRTGAIGRLHF.

This chain uses TRBV30 with TRBJ1-6; 8 positions match TRBD1. The CDR3 covers 13 residues. The germline V gene encodes CDR1 GTSNPN and CDR2 SVGIG (reference sequence). The ends lost 3 bases at V and 8 bases at J; junction bases unmatched: 3. DNA for the CDR3: TGTGCCTGGAGGACAGGGGAAGATTCACCCCTCCACTTT. Protein product: CAWRTGEDSPLHF.

The rearrangement links TRBV6-1 to TRBJ2-7; 7 bases match TRBD1. The CDR3 is 14 amino acids. From germline, CDR1 is MNHNS and CDR2 SASEGT. Trimming took 4 bases from V and 3 from J; bases not matched to a gene: 6. The CDR3 sequence is CASSVDRTGYEQYF. In DNA form, the CDR3 reads TGTGCCAGCAGTGTTGATAGGACAGGCTACGAGCAGTACTTC.

This clone was observed a few times. This chain joins TRBV9 and TRBJ1-1, with D possibly matching TRBD1 (6 bases). Germline assignment: CDR1 SGDLS and CDR2 YYNGEE. The V gene lost 0 bases and the J gene lost 6 bases, with 9 bases spanning the gap. The CDR3 contains 13 residues. The CDR3 DNA reads as TGTGCCAGCAGCGTAGCAGGGGCTCCTGAAGCTTTCTTT. Translating it yields CASSVAGAPEAFF.

The V call is TRBV7-2, the J call TRBJ1-1, with D perhaps TRBD1 (6 bases). The CDR3 spans 13 residues. V lost 8 bases and J lost 1, with 11 bases in between. In germline, CDR1 is SGHTA, CDR2 FQGNSA. DNA of the CDR3: TGTGCCAGCGGCGGGGGGCCGAACACTGAAGCTTTCTTT. Encoded protein: CASGGGPNTEAFF.

The gene calls are TRBV9 and TRBJ2-3, with TRBD2 matching over 8 bases. The J segment lost 6 bases and the V segment lost 3 bases, leaving 3 bases of the junction unmatched. The length of the CDR3 is 13 residues. CDR1 SGDLS and CDR2 YYNGEE come from the germline V gene. The CDR3 reads CASSAGGDDTQYF. The CDR3 coding sequence is TGTGCCAGCAGCGCCGGGGGGGATGATACGCAGTATTTT.

The chain couples TRBV29-1 to TRBJ2-5, with TRBD1 matching 8 bases. The end of the DNA aligns better with TRBJ2-7, so the J call may be wrong. This CDR3 spans 15 amino acids. Germline assignment: CDR1 SQVTM and CDR2 ANQGSEA. DNA for the CDR3: TGCAGCGGCGCGACAGGGGAGTTTGGTTCCTACGAGCAGTACTTC. Translating it yields CSGATGEFGSYEQYF.

The chain combines TRBV7-3 with TRBJ2-5, with 10 positions matching TRBD1. V lost 5 bases and J lost 4; bases outside the gene matches: 7. The CDR3 covers 15 residues. The germline CDR1 and CDR2 sequences are SGHTA and FQGTGA. The CDR3 is CASSDDRTGGETQYF. CDR3 DNA: TGTGCCAGCAGCGATGACCGGACAGGGGGAGAGACCCAGTACTTC.

This chain links TRBV10-1 with TRBJ2-7, with D possibly being TRBD2 (6 bases). Per germline, CDR1 WNHNN and CDR2 SYGVQD (reference sequence). Deletions cut 0 bases from V and 2 bases from J, with 14 bases between. The length of the CDR3 is 16 residues. CDR3 residues: CASSESGLARPYEQYF. In nucleotides, the CDR3 is TGCGCCAGCAGTGAGTCCGGGCTAGCGCGCCCCTACGAGCAGTACTTC.

This clone was counted a single time. The rearrangement joins TRBV6-5 to TRBJ2-3, with D possibly matching TRBD2 (5 bases). The length of the CDR3 is 15 residues. CDR1 and CDR2 (germline): MNHEY, SVGAGI. The germline V and J ends were trimmed by 4 bases and 1 base, with 12 bases remaining between them. The CDR3 sequence: CASSSLAPGTDTQYF. The DNA for the CDR3 is TGTGCCAGCAGTTCTCTAGCTCCGGGCACAGATACGCAGTATTTT.

The V and J genes are TRBV18 and TRBJ1-2; D is unresolved. The CDR3 runs 15 residues. CDR1 KGHSH and CDR2 LQKENI come from the germline V gene. Deletions cut 2 bases from V and 8 bases from J, with 18 bases between. CDR3 sequence: CASSPSPGGRKGYTF. The CDR3 nucleotides read TGTGCCAGCTCACCATCTCCGGGAGGGCGAAAGGGCTACACCTTC.

This chain links TRBV6-6 with TRBJ2-1; 7 nucleotides line up with TRBD2. The CDR3 loop spans 14 amino acids. CDR1 MNHNY and CDR2 SVGAGI come from the germline V gene (reference sequence). V dropped 2 bases and J dropped 4; count of bases not matched to a gene: 2. CDR3 DNA sequence: TGTGCCAGCAGTTACGGCGGGGGATACAATGAGCAGTTCTTC. This translates into CASSYGGGYNEQFF.

The chain recombines TRBV6-4 with TRBJ2-2, with 8 positions matching TRBD2. The CDR3 is made up of 14 amino acids. Germline V gene lookup returns CDR1 MRHNA and CDR2 SNTAGT. After removal of 5 bases from V and 6 bases from J, the junction contained 5 bases not matched to a gene. The CDR3 DNA follows: TGTGCCAGCAGTCGGCGGGGGGACGCCGGGGAGCTGTTTTTT. The encoded protein is CASSRRGDAGELFF.

The chain joins TRBV6-6 to TRBJ2-1; TRBD1 aligns across 9 bases. The CDR3 length is 15 residues. V dropped 2 bases and J dropped 6; count of bases not matched to a gene: 5. Per the germline V gene, CDR1 is MNHNY and CDR2 is SVGAGI (reference sequence). The CDR3 loop is CASSYEGQGRNEQFF. CDR3 nucleotides: TGTGCCAGCAGTTACGAGGGACAGGGTCGCAATGAGCAGTTCTTC.

The chain uses TRBV10-1 and TRBJ2-1, with 8 bases that match TRBD1. Germline CDR1 and CDR2: WNHNN and SYGVQD (reference sequence). The CDR3 runs to 15 residues. With 5 bases clipped from V and 7 bases from J, the junction kept 10 bases outside the gene matches. CDR3 nucleotides: TGCGCCAGCAGTCCACCGGAGACAGGGGAAAATGAGCAGTTCTTC. This translates into CASSPPETGENEQFF.

This chain connects TRBV18 to TRBJ2-2, with 8 nucleotides matching TRBD1. From germline, CDR1 is KGHSH and CDR2 LQKENI. This CDR3 is built from 15 residues. Unmatched junction bases numbered 7, after V lost 4 bases and J lost 6 bases. CDR3 DNA sequence: TGTGCCAGCTCACGGACCAGGGGGCTGGCCGGGGAGCTGTTTTTT. Its protein product is CASSRTRGLAGELFF.

Here the CDR3 DNA reads TGTGCCAGCAGTTACTCACAGGGGAGGGAGACCCAGTACTTC. Amino acid sequence: CASSYSQGRETQYF. The chain recombines TRBV6-5 with TRBJ2-5; a weak D match, TRBD1 (7 bases). Germline V gene sequence: CDR1 MNHEY, CDR2 SVGAGI. The CDR3 sequence is 14 residues long. Deletions cut 0 bases from V and 5 bases from J, with 10 bases between.

This rearrangement joins TRBV4-1 to TRBJ2-5; 9 positions agree with TRBD1. The germline CDR1 and CDR2 sequences are MGHRA and YSYEKL. The CDR3 runs to 21 residues. The trim removed 5 bases at V and 5 bases at J, leaving 27 bases unmatched. The CDR3 is CASSFRSVPPGTGIRRETQYF. DNA of the CDR3: TGCGCCAGCAGCTTTAGGAGTGTCCCCCCCGGGACAGGGATAAGGCGGGAGACCCAGTACTTC.

This clone has at least ten counts. This sequence joins TRBV2 and TRBJ1-4, with D unresolved. The CDR3 totals 12 residues. CDR1 SNHLY and CDR2 FYNNEI come from the germline V gene. V was shortened by 2 bases and J by 4 bases, with 2 bases between the two germline ends. The CDR3 region is CASSEHNEKLFF. In DNA form, the CDR3 reads TGTGCCAGCAGTGAACATAATGAAAAACTGTTTTTT.

V and J are TRBV11-3 and TRBJ2-3; D perhaps matches TRBD1 (5 bases). The CDR3 sequence is 15 residues long. V lost 0 bases and J lost 4, with 11 bases in between. Germline V gene sequence: CDR1 SGHNT, CDR2 YENEEA. The CDR3 protein is CASSLDRETADTQYF. The CDR3 DNA sequence: TGTGCCAGCAGCTTAGATCGAGAGACAGCAGATACGCAGTATTTT.

V and J are TRBV2 and TRBJ1-6; 8 positions match TRBD1. Germline CDR1 and CDR2: SNHLY and FYNNEI. V lost 6 bases to trimming and J lost 0 bases; unmatched junction nucleotides: 13. This CDR3 has 19 amino acids. CDR3 sequence reads: CASRSTGGLANSYNSPLHF. In nucleotides, the CDR3 is TGTGCCAGCAGGTCTACAGGGGGTCTCGCTAACTCCTATAATTCACCCCTCCACTTT.

The table lists this clone with a count of one. The chain employs TRBV11-2 and TRBJ1-2; 9 nucleotides match TRBD1. J gave up 1 base and V 5 bases, and 8 bases lay outside the gene matches. The CDR3 totals 16 residues. CDR1 and CDR2 from the germline V gene are SGHAT and FQNNGV. CDR3: CASSDLGTGFNYGYTF. The CDR3 DNA is TGTGCCAGCAGCGACCTAGGGACAGGGTTTAACTATGGCTACACCTTC.

This rearrangement joins TRBV7-7 to TRBJ2-3; TRBD2 is a possible D gene (5 bases). The germline V and J ends were trimmed by 4 bases and 4 bases, with 9 bases remaining between them. Germline lookup yields CDR1 SSHAT and CDR2 FNYEAQ (reference sequence). The CDR3 has 13 residues. The chain's CDR3 is CASSSGVADTQYF. The CDR3 DNA reads as TGTGCCAGCAGCTCCGGGGTTGCAGATACGCAGTATTTT.

This clone has more than one count but fewer than ten. V is TRBV6-6 and J is TRBJ1-2; TRBD1 agrees at 7 bases. The germline CDR1 and CDR2 sequences are MNHNY and SVGAGI (reference sequence). The length of the CDR3 is 16 residues. Unmatched junction bases numbered 13, after V lost 5 bases and J lost 4 bases. CDR3 sequence (DNA): TGTGCCAGCAGTCGGGACAGCAACCCACTCCTCTATGGCTACACCTTC. This encodes CASSRDSNPLLYGYTF.